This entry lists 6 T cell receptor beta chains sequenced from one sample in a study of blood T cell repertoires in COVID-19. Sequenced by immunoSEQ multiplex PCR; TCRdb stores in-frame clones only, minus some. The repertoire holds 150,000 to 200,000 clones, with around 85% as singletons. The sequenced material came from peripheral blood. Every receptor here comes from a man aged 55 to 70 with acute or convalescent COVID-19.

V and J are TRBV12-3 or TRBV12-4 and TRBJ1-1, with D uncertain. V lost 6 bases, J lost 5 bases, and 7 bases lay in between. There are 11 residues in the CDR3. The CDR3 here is CASRAGTEAFF. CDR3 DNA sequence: TGTGCCAGCAGAGCAGGTACTGAAGCTTTCTTT.

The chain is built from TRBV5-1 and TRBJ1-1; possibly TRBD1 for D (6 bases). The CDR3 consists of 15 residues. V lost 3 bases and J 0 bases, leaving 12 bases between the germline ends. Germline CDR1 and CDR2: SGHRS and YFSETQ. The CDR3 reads CASSYTGLMNTEAFF. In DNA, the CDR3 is TGCGCCAGCAGCTATACAGGGCTTATGAACACTGAAGCTTTCTTT. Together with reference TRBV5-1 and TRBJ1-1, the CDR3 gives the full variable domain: KAGVTQTPRYLIKTRGQQVTLSCSPISGHRSVSWYQQTPGQGLQFLFEYFSETQRNKGNFPGRFSGRQFSNSRSEMNVSTLELGDSALYLCASSYTGLMNTEAFFGQGTRLTVV.

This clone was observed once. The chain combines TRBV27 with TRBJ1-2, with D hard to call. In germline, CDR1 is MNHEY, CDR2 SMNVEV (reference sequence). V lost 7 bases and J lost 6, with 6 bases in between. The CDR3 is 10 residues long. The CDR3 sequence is CASIHDGYTF. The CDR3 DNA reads TGTGCCAGCATCCATGATGGCTACACCTTC.

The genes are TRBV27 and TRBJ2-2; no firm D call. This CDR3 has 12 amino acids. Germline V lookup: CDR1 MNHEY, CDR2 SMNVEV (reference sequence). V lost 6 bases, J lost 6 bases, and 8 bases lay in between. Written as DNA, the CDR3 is TGTGCCAGCAGCCTTCCCTCCGGGGAGCTGTTTTTT. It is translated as CASSLPSGELFF.

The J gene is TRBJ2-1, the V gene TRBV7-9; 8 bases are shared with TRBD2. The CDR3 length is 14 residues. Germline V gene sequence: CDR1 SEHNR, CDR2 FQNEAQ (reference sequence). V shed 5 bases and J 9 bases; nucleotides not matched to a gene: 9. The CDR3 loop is CASSGTSVQGEQFF. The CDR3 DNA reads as TGTGCCAGCAGCGGGACTAGTGTACAAGGTGAGCAGTTCTTC. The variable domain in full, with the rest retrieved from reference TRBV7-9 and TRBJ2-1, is DTGVSQNPRHKITKRGQNVTFRCDPISEHNRLYWYRQTLGQGPEFLTYFQNEAQLEKSRLLSDRFSAERPKGSFSTLEIQRTEQGDSAMYLCASSGTSVQGEQFFGPGTRLTVL.

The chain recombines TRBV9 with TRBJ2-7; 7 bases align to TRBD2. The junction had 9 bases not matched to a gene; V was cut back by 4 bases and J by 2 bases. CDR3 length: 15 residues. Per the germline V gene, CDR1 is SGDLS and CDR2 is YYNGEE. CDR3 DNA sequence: TGTGCCAGCAGCCCTAACCCAGCGGGGACCTACGAGCAGTACTTC. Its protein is CASSPNPAGTYEQYF.